The rows below give T cell receptor beta chains drawn from one sample of a study of control samples from healthy donors and cancer patients. Method: immunoSEQ multiplex PCR; TCRdb's copy keeps in-frame clones and lacks some. Here the sample spans about 180,000 clones, 94% being singletons. Sequences were obtained from blood. These receptors all come from a woman between 18 and 29 years old in good health. CDR3s include the opening cysteine and the closing phenylalanine or tryptophan. D genes are given only for firm matches. Size tells how often a clone was seen (once, few, many) or the class of an expanded clone, and some rows leave it out.

- TRBJ1-2 - TRBV28 TGTGCCAGCAGTTCCTTACCGTTCCCGACGGAGACGGGGGGCTACACCTTC CASSSLPFPTETGGYTF
- TRBJ2-5 TRBD1 TRBV7-2 TGTGCCAGCAGCTTAGCCAGGGACAGGCCCGAAGGGGTGACCCAGTACTTC CASSLARDRPEGVTQYF
- TRBJ1-1 - TRBV29-1 TGCAGCGTTGAATCGGACCGTGAAGCTTTCTTT CSVESDREAFF
- TRBJ2-1 - TRBV7-9 TGTGCCAGCAGCTTAGTTCTCAATGAGCAGTTCTTC CASSLVLNEQFF
once TRBJ1-1 - TRBV28 TGTGCCAGCAGTTTGGGTCACAGGGTGGTGGCTTTCTTT CASSLGHRVVAFF
- TRBJ1-6 TRBD1 TRBV7-8 TGTGCCAGCAGGGTATTGACAGGGGGTGATTCACCCCTCCACTTT CASRVLTGGDSPLHF
- TRBJ2-5 - TRBV6-5 TGTGCCAGCAGCCGACCAGGGGTGAGGGAGACCCAGTACTTC CASSRPGVRETQYF
- TRBJ1-1 - TRBV10-3 TGTGCCATCAGTGGGGAGGGGAGAGGGACTGAAGCTTTCTTT CAISGEGRGTEAFF
- TRBJ1-2 - TRBV7-3 TGTGCCAGCAGCTTCCCTCTTGGGGGATCGGATGGCTACACCTTC CASSFPLGGSDGYTF
- TRBJ1-1 - TRBV10-3 TGTGCCATCAGCTTTCAGGAGAACACTGAAGCTTTCTTT CAISFQENTEAFF
- TRBJ1-6 - TRBV11-1 TGTGCCAGCAGCTTAAGCAGTCTCGATTCACCCCTCCACTTT CASSLSSLDSPLHF
- TRBJ2-1 TRBD2 TRBV19 TGTGCCAGTAGTATTAGCGGGAAGGGGGGCAATGAGCAGTTCTTC CASSISGKGGNEQFF
- TRBJ1-1 - TRBV5-5 TGTGCCAGCAGCTTGGATATACAGGACTGGAACACTGAAGCTTTCTTT CASSLDIQDWNTEAFF
- TRBJ2-7 - TRBV18 TGTGCCAGCTCACCCCCGAACTGGGGGGACGAGCAGTACTTC CASSPPNWGDEQYF
- TRBJ1-2 TRBD1 TRBV3-1/TRBV3-2 TGTGCCAGCAGCCCTCGACAGGGTGGCTATGGCTACACCTTC CASSPRQGGYGYTF
- TRBJ2-7 - TRBV29-1 TGCAGCGTTGAAGTAGGGATGGGCTCCTACGAGCAGTACTTC CSVEVGMGSYEQYF
- TRBJ2-1 - TRBV7-9 TGTGCCAGCAGCTTAACAGGGTTCTACAATGAGCAGTTCTTC CASSLTGFYNEQFF
once TRBJ1-1 TRBD1 TRBV19 TGTGCCAGTAGTAGAGAGACAGGGGGCACTGAAGCTTTCTTT CASSRETGGTEAFF
- TRBJ1-4 - TRBV11-2 TGTGCCAGCAGCTTTAGTCGTAATGAAAAACTGTTTTTT CASSFSRNEKLFF
- TRBJ1-3 - TRBV4-2 TGTGCCAGCAGCCAAGACACCTCCTCTGGAAACACCATATATTTT CASSQDTSSGNTIYF
- TRBJ1-5 - TRBV20-1 TGCAGTGCTAGTGAGACAGCGCTCAGCCATCAGCCCCAGCATTTT CSASETALSHQPQHF
- TRBJ2-5 TRBD1 TRBV11-2 TGTGCCAGCAGCTTAGGACAGGGGGTAGAGACCCAGTACTTC CASSLGQGVETQYF
- TRBJ2-5 TRBD2 TRBV2 TGTGCCTGGGGGGGAGAGACCCAGTACTTC CAWGGETQYF
- TRBJ1-5 - TRBV10-2 TGCGCCAGCAGTGTGGGGATGGATCAGCCCCAGCATTTT CASSVGMDQPQHF
- TRBJ1-2 - TRBV6-6 TGTGCCAGCAGTTACTCGAACGAGGGCGCGGGCTATGGCTACACCTTC CASSYSNEGAGYGYTF
once TRBJ1-2 - TRBV7-9 TGTGCCAGCAGCTTAGAAAGGGGGGCCTATGGCTACACCTTC CASSLERGAYGYTF
- TRBJ1-5 - TRBV6-2/TRBV6-3 TGTGCCAGCAGTTACAGGGCGGGACAGCCCCAGCATTTT CASSYRAGQPQHF
- TRBJ1-2 - TRBV28 TGTGCCAGCACCTTACAGGGTGCGTTACCTAACTATGGCTACACCTTC CASTLQGALPNYGYTF
- TRBJ2-2 - TRBV18 TGTGCCAGCTCACCGAGATCGAACACCGGGGAGCTGTTTTTT CASSPRSNTGELFF
- TRBJ1-2 TRBD1 TRBV5-8 TGTGCCAGCAGTTGGACGGACAGGCCTACGTGGGGCTACACCTTC CASSWTDRPTWGYTF
- TRBJ2-5 - TRBV2 TGTGCCAGCAGGGGACTCCGGGGCGCAGAGACCCAGTACTTC CASRGLRGAETQYF
- TRBJ2-7 - TRBV2 TGTGCCAGCAGGAACTACAGGGAGCAGTACTTC CASRNYREQYF
once TRBJ1-5 - TRBV7-2 TGTGCCAGCAGCTTGAGGACGGATAGCAATCAGCCCCAGCATTTT CASSLRTDSNQPQHF
once TRBJ2-6 - TRBV28 TGTGCCAGCAGTTCACCGGGACGCTCTGGGGCCAACGTCCTGACTTTC CASSSPGRSGANVLTF
few TRBJ1-2 TRBD1 TRBV7-9 TGTGCCAGCAGCGCAGGGGGCGCCTATGGCTACACCTTC CASSAGGAYGYTF
- TRBJ1-5 - TRBV12-1 TGTGCCAGCAGCTCCGGGACAGAGAGCAATCAGCCCCAGCATTTT CASSSGTESNQPQHF
- TRBJ1-2 - TRBV6-5 TGTGCCAGCAGCCCCGAGGGGGGGGTCTATGGCTACACCTTC CASSPEGGVYGYTF
- TRBJ2-2 TRBD1 TRBV6-2/TRBV6-3 TGTGCCAGCAGTCCACAGGGGGAATCCGGGGAGCTGTTTTTT CASSPQGESGELFF
once TRBJ2-2 - TRBV9 TGTGCCAGCAGCGCCAGTTGGGGGGAGCTGTTTTTT CASSASWGELFF
- TRBJ1-2 - TRBV20-1 TGCAGTGCTAGTGTACAGGGTAACTATGGCTACACCTTC CSASVQGNYGYTF
- TRBJ2-7 TRBD2 TRBV11-2 TGTGCCAGCAGCTTGGAGGGAGGGGCCTACGAGCAGTACTTC CASSLEGGAYEQYF
once TRBJ2-7 TRBD1 TRBV28 TGTGCCAGCAGGCGTACGACAGGGCTCGCGGGCGAGCAGTACTTC CASRRTTGLAGEQYF
- TRBJ2-2 - TRBV12-3/TRBV12-4 TGTGCCAGCAGAGCCAGGGAGTCCGGGGAGCTGTTTTTT CASRARESGELFF
once TRBJ2-5 - TRBV7-2 TGTGCCAGCAGCCAATTAGCGTCCCGCGAGACCCAGTACTTC CASSQLASRETQYF
- TRBJ2-4 TRBD1 TRBV5-6 TGTGCCAGCAGCTCCGGGACAGGGGCTAGGGCCAAAAACATTCAGTACTTC CASSSGTGARAKNIQYF
- TRBJ2-1 - TRBV5-6 TGTGCCAGCAGGCGGTGGGGGGCCGATGAGCAGTTCTTC CASRRWGADEQFF
- TRBJ2-7 - TRBV5-1 TGCGCCAGCAGCTTTAATCCGGGCCAATCTAGCTCCTACGAGCAGTACTTC CASSFNPGQSSSYEQYF
- TRBJ2-5 TRBD1 TRBV5-1 TGCGCCAGCAGCTTCGGGACAGGGGAAGAGACCCAGTACTTC CASSFGTGEETQYF
- TRBJ2-5 TRBD1 TRBV3-1/TRBV3-2 TGTGCCAGCACCTCCCATGACAGGGGCCAAGAGACCCAGTACTTC CASTSHDRGQETQYF
- TRBJ1-6 TRBD1 TRBV6-4 TGTGCCAGCAGTGATGGACAGGGGGCCAATTCACCCCTCCACTTT CASSDGQGANSPLHF
- TRBJ2-5 - TRBV12-3/TRBV12-4 TGTGCCAGCGGACAACAGGGCTGGGAGACCCAGTACTTC CASGQQGWETQYF
- TRBJ1-5 TRBD1 TRBV7-4 TGTGCCAGCAGCAGGCCCCCTCTTCCGACAGGGGTCTATAGGCCCCAGCATTTT CASSRPPLPTGVYRPQHF
once TRBJ1-1 TRBD1 TRBV28 TGTGCCAGCAGTTTCAACGCAGGGGGGACTGAAGCTTTCTTT CASSFNAGGTEAFF
- TRBJ1-2 - TRBV4-2 TGTGCCAGCAGCCAACGGGCCCGCAACTATGGCTACACCTTC CASSQRARNYGYTF
- TRBJ2-3 TRBD1 TRBV28 TGTGCCAGCGGTGGGCAGGGGGTGTGGGATACGCAGTATTTT CASGGQGVWDTQYF